This T cell receptor (beta chain) was identified in a study of cytomegalovirus exposure and HLA in healthy donors. Study-wide results and limits: Later work showed greater clonal expansion in HLA-associated TCR beta chains than in equally common others.

CDR3 length: 14 amino acids. With 0 bases removed from V and 1 base from J, the gap between germline ends came to 6 bases. Germline V gene sequence: CDR1 MNHEY, CDR2 SMNVEV (reference sequence). The PCR used 60 Vbeta and 13 Jbeta primers. Assay used: immunoSEQ multiplex PCR; TCRdb lists only in-frame clones, some missing. The sample includes roughly 98,000 clones, 60% to 80% of them seen just once. There are a few counts of this clone. The antigen remains unidentified. The TCR originated in a man aged 35 to 55 in good health and CMV-seronegative. The chain uses TRBV27 and TRBJ1-1; D unclear. Source material: PBMCs. CDR3 DNA: TGTGCCAGCAGTTTATCGGTCAGGAACACTGAAGCTTTCTTT. It encodes CASSLSVRNTEAFF.